Each of the 32 T cell receptor beta chains below was sequenced from the same sample in a study of blood T cell repertoires in COVID-19. The protocol was immunoSEQ multiplex PCR, while the TCRdb copy is restricted to in-frame clones and leaves out a portion. Among under 200,000 clones, 83% were seen once, and the ten largest hold 1.5%. Source material: peripheral blood. These receptors were taken from a human donor in a cohort sampled during active COVID-19.

This chain uses TRBV6-5 with TRBJ1-2; D is perhaps TRBD1 (6 bases). The CDR3 has 13 amino acids. Germline V gene sequence: CDR1 MNHEY, CDR2 SVGAGI. With 2 bases removed from V and 2 bases from J, the gap between germline ends came to 6 bases. The DNA for the CDR3 is TGTGCCAGCAGTTACGGACAGAACTATGGCTACACCTTC. Its protein is CASSYGQNYGYTF.

This chain connects TRBV11-2 to TRBJ1-2; D remains ambiguous. Germline CDR1 is SGHAT and CDR2 is FQNNGV. The CDR3 is 15 amino acids. Trimming left V 0 bases short and J 3 bases short, with 11 bases between. CDR3 DNA: TGTGCCAGCAGCTTAGATATGCACCGGTACTATGGCTACACCTTC. It encodes CASSLDMHRYYGYTF.

This chain links TRBV19 with TRBJ1-4; maybe TRBD1 (6 bases). The V end was cut by 5 bases, the J end by 8 bases, with 18 bases between. The CDR3 is made up of 15 amino acids. Germline V gives CDR1 LNHDA, CDR2 SQIVND (reference sequence). The CDR3 here is CASSEQGGPWEKLFF. CDR3 coding DNA: TGTGCCAGTAGTGAACAGGGAGGGCCGTGGGAAAAACTGTTTTTT.

The genes are TRBV5-1 and TRBJ2-3; TRBD2 might be the D (6 bases). From germline, CDR1 is SGHRS and CDR2 YFSETQ. V lost 3 bases and J lost 0, with 11 bases in between. The CDR3 length is 15 residues. The CDR3, as DNA: TGCGCCAGCAGCTCGTCCGGGAGTAGCACAGATACGCAGTATTTT. The encoded protein is CASSSSGSSTDTQYF. The full variable domain, its missing parts supplied by reference TRBV5-1 and TRBJ2-3, is KAGVTQTPRYLIKTRGQQVTLSCSPISGHRSVSWYQQTPGQGLQFLFEYFSETQRNKGNFPGRFSGRQFSNSRSEMNVSTLELGDSALYLCASSSSGSSTDTQYFGPGTRLTVL.

The rearrangement joins TRBV7-2 to TRBJ2-7; D perhaps matches TRBD1 (6 bases). The CDR3 is 15 amino acids. Trimming left V 1 base short and J 4 bases short, with 14 bases between. Germline V gene lookup returns CDR1 SGHTA and CDR2 FQGNSA. Here the CDR3 reads CASSLVEGVEYEQYF. The CDR3 coding sequence is TGTGCCAGCAGCTTAGTAGAGGGGGTGGAGTACGAGCAGTACTTC.

This chain links TRBV10-3 with TRBJ1-5; 8 nucleotides align to TRBD1. CDR1 ENHRY and CDR2 SYGVKD come from the germline V gene. J was trimmed by 5 bases and V by 2 bases; bases with no gene match: 5. The CDR3 runs 15 residues. The CDR3 loop reads CAISEGWTGHQPQHF. CDR3 bases: TGTGCCATCAGTGAGGGCTGGACAGGGCATCAGCCCCAGCATTTT.

The CDR3 nucleotides read TGTGCCAGTAGTACCCCAGCTATACAGGGGGGTATCAGCAATCAGCCCCAGCATTTT. It codes for CASSTPAIQGGISNQPQHF. This chain links TRBV19 with TRBJ1-5; 8 nucleotides line up with TRBD1. The germline CDR1 and CDR2 sequences are LNHDA and SQIVND (reference sequence). The CDR3 spans 19 residues. The J segment lost 1 base and the V segment lost 4 bases, leaving 15 bases of the junction unmatched. Full variable domain (remainder filled in from reference TRBV19 and TRBJ1-5): DGGITQSPKYLFRKEGQNVTLSCEQNLNHDAMYWYRQDPGQGLRLIYYSQIVNDFQKGDIAEGYSVSREKKESFPLTVTSAQKNPTAFYLCASSTPAIQGGISNQPQHFGDGTRLSIL.

V usage is TRBV9 and J usage is TRBJ2-1; 15 nucleotides agree with TRBD2. V shed 2 bases and J 2 bases; nucleotides not matched to a gene: 5. The CDR3 is made up of 18 amino acids. CDR1 is SGDLS and CDR2 is YYNGEE in the germline V gene. CDR3 coding DNA: TGTGCCAGCAGCGTGAAGGGACTAGCGGGGGGAGCCTACAATGAGCAGTTCTTC. Residues: CASSVKGLAGGAYNEQFF.

This clone was counted only a few times. The genes are TRBV11-2 and TRBJ2-1, with 7 positions matching TRBD1. With 4 bases clipped from V and 4 bases from J, the junction kept 10 bases outside the gene matches. Germline CDR1 is SGHAT and CDR2 is FQNNGV. The CDR3 totals 16 residues. The CDR3: CASSSQGGWEYNEQFF. DNA for the CDR3: TGTGCCAGCAGCTCCCAAGGGGGCTGGGAGTACAATGAGCAGTTCTTC.

V and J are TRBV5-4 and TRBJ2-5; weak D call: TRBD2 (6 bases). The germline V gene encodes CDR1 SGHNT and CDR2 YYREEE (reference sequence). There are 15 residues in the CDR3. V was clipped by 4 bases and J by 5 bases, with 18 bases between them. The CDR3: CASSTTGSGGETQYF. DNA for the CDR3: TGTGCCAGCAGCACTACGGGGTCAGGAGGGGAGACCCAGTACTTC.

The J gene is TRBJ2-3, the V gene TRBV27; 12 bases are shared with TRBD1. The CDR3 spans 17 residues. The V and J ends lost 5 bases and 4 bases, in that order; junction bases with no gene match: 10. The germline CDR1 and CDR2 sequences are MNHEY and SMNVEV (reference sequence). DNA of the CDR3: TGTGCCAGCAGTCCTTCCGGGACAGGGGGCATAGCAGATACGCAGTATTTT. Its translation: CASSPSGTGGIADTQYF.

This clone was found a few times. The genes are TRBV10-3 and TRBJ1-6, with 9 nucleotides matching TRBD1. Losses at the gene ends were 4 bases for V and 7 bases for J; bases not matched to a gene: 2. This CDR3 contains 14 residues. Germline V CDR1 and CDR2: ENHRY, SYGVKD. The CDR3 loop reads CAISGTGGNSPLHF. The CDR3 DNA follows: TGTGCCATCAGTGGAACAGGGGGCAATTCACCCCTCCACTTT.

This rearrangement joins TRBV4-2 to TRBJ1-4; D is ambiguous. V dropped 2 bases and J dropped 3 bases, with 7 bases sitting between them. The CDR3 consists of 14 residues. Per germline, CDR1 LGHNA and CDR2 YNFKEQ. The CDR3 sequence is CASSQRESNEKLFF. The CDR3 DNA reads TGTGCCAGCAGCCAAAGAGAATCTAATGAAAAACTGTTTTTT.

The rearrangement uses TRBV5-1 and TRBJ2-3, with 11 bases lining up with TRBD1. Germline V lookup: CDR1 SGHRS, CDR2 YFSETQ. Trimming removed 1 base from V and 6 bases from J; junction bases left unmatched: 7. The CDR3 is 16 residues long. The CDR3 here is CASSLTPGQGVDTQYF. The CDR3, as DNA: TGCGCCAGCAGCTTGACCCCGGGACAGGGGGTGGATACGCAGTATTTT.

This chain connects TRBV7-8 to TRBJ2-1, with D perhaps matching TRBD1 (6 bases). CDR1 and CDR2 from the germline V gene are SGHVS and FQNEAQ. The V gene lost 5 bases and the J gene lost 7 bases, with 15 bases spanning the gap. The CDR3 totals 14 residues. CDR3 bases: TGTGCCAGCAGCACTACACAGGGAAGGAATGAGCAGTTCTTC. Residues: CASSTTQGRNEQFF.

In this sample, this clone turned up a few times. The genes are TRBV3-1 (or the pseudogene TRBV3-2) and TRBJ2-7; 7 nucleotides line up with TRBD2. Germline CDR1 reads LGHDT; CDR2 reads YNNKEL (reference sequence). With V trimmed by 0 bases and J by 3 bases, 8 bases remained unmatched. CDR3 length: 16 amino acids. This CDR3 reads CASSQDPPGGNYEQYF. The CDR3, as DNA: TGTGCCAGCAGCCAAGATCCCCCGGGAGGTAACTACGAGCAGTACTTC.

V usage is TRBV4-1 and J usage is TRBJ2-1; tentative D call: TRBD1 (6 bases). V was shortened by 0 bases and J by 4 bases, with 16 bases between the two germline ends. This CDR3 has 17 residues. Germline V lookup: CDR1 MGHRA, CDR2 YSYEKL. This chain's CDR3 is CASSQESGLRGYNEQFF. CDR3 DNA: TGCGCCAGCAGCCAAGAGAGCGGTCTAAGGGGGTACAATGAGCAGTTCTTC.

This sequence joins TRBV6-2 or TRBV6-3 and TRBJ2-7; the match to TRBD1 covers 9 bases. V shed 6 bases and J 2 bases; nucleotides not matched to a gene: 5. Germline V gene lookup returns CDR1 MNHEY and CDR2 SVGEGT. This CDR3 spans 14 amino acids. CDR3 region: CASRYRQGAYEQYF. The CDR3 DNA reads as TGTGCCAGCAGGTACAGACAGGGGGCCTACGAGCAGTACTTC.

This clone was observed a handful of times. This sequence joins TRBV12-5 and TRBJ1-5, with D possibly TRBD1 on 5 matching bases. Trimming removed 1 base at V and 1 base at J, with 14 bases between. The CDR3 runs to 17 residues. The germline gives CDR1 LGHNT, CDR2 FRNRAP. The CDR3 bases are TGTGCTAGTGGTTTGGAGGGGTCCCTGGGCAGCAATCAGCCCCAGCATTTT. Amino acids: CASGLEGSLGSNQPQHF.

The CDR3 loop reads CASSLGLAGLSYNEQFF. The CDR3 nucleotides read TGCGCCAGCAGCTTGGGGCTAGCGGGCCTCTCCTACAATGAGCAGTTCTTC. This chain connects TRBV5-1 to TRBJ2-1; 8 bases line up with TRBD2. CDR3 length: 17 amino acids. Germline V gene data show CDR1 as SGHRS and CDR2 as YFSETQ. V shed 0 bases, J shed 0 bases, and the junction held 5 bases outside the gene matches.

The V call is TRBV2, the J call TRBJ2-7; TRBD2 matches at 9 bases. CDR1 is SNHLY, CDR2 FYNNEI, per germline. The junction had 10 bases not matched to a gene; V was cut back by 1 base and J by 6 bases. This CDR3 has 16 residues. CDR3 loop: CASSEGLAGIGSEQYF. Written as DNA, the CDR3 is TGTGCCAGCAGTGAAGGGCTAGCGGGAATCGGGTCCGAGCAGTACTTC.

V gene TRBV7-9 combines with J gene TRBJ1-2; 7 nucleotides agree with TRBD1. The germline V gene encodes CDR1 SEHNR and CDR2 FQNEAQ (reference sequence). This CDR3 comprises 15 residues. Trimming removed 5 bases from V and 4 bases from J; junction bases left unmatched: 10. CDR3 DNA: TGTGCCAGCAGCCTAGAGGCAGGGGGGAGCTATGGCTACACCTTC. This encodes CASSLEAGGSYGYTF.

The CDR3 nucleotides are TGTGCCAGCAGCACCCCATCCCAGTGCCCAGATGGTAGCAATCAGCCCCAGCATTTT. It encodes CASSTPSQCPDGSNQPQHF. The chain is built from TRBV21-1 and TRBJ1-5; the table's D call of TRBD1 was not tested on the DNA. TRBV21-1 is deemed a pseudogene. The CDR3 runs 19 residues.

This sequence joins TRBV10-1 and TRBJ2-7; D not certain. Trimming stripped 6 bases from V and 3 bases from J, with 12 bases between. The CDR3 has 13 amino acids. Germline lookup yields CDR1 WNHNN and CDR2 SYGVQD (reference sequence). CDR3 residues: CASSLSVGYEQYF. For the CDR3, the DNA is TGCGCCAGCAGCCTGTCGGTCGGCTACGAGCAGTACTTC.

The rearrangement links TRBV19 to TRBJ2-7; perhaps TRBD2 as D (7 bases). The CDR3 contains 14 residues. V lost 7 bases to trimming and J lost 2 bases, with 15 bases between them. Germline CDR1 and CDR2: LNHDA and SQIVND (reference sequence). In nucleotides, the CDR3 is TGTGCCAGTACCATGGGGGGGCCGGCCTACGAGCAGTACTTC. It specifies CASTMGGPAYEQYF.

The chain links TRBV2 to TRBJ1-5; the D gene is possibly TRBD1 (6 bases). The CDR3 contains 15 residues. The germline CDR1 and CDR2 sequences are SNHLY and FYNNEI. Trimming stripped 4 bases from V and 4 bases from J, with 14 bases between. Here the CDR3 DNA reads TGTGCCAGCAGTGCGTTGCAGGGGCCAAATCAGCCCCAGCATTTT. It translates to CASSALQGPNQPQHF.

The chain has TRBV2 and TRBJ2-7, with 9 positions matching TRBD1. CDR3 size: 13 residues. V shed 5 bases, J shed 5 bases, and the junction held 4 bases outside the gene matches. Looked up from germline, CDR1 is SNHLY and CDR2 is FYNNEI. CDR3 residues: CASSSDRGNEQYF. For the CDR3, the DNA is TGTGCCAGCAGTAGCGACAGGGGGAACGAGCAGTACTTC.

V is TRBV6-5 and J is TRBJ1-2, with a weak D call TRBD1 (5 bases). The germline gives CDR1 MNHEY, CDR2 SVGAGI. This CDR3 contains 15 residues. With 7 bases removed from V and 4 bases from J, the gap between germline ends came to 19 bases. In nucleotides, the CDR3 is TGTGCCAGCAACCGGCGGGGAAGGGGTTCCTATGGCTACACCTTC. This sequence encodes CASNRRGRGSYGYTF.

The chain uses TRBV6-5 and TRBJ1-2, with a possible D match to TRBD1 (6 bases). V was clipped by 4 bases and J by 2 bases, with 14 bases between them. The CDR3 runs 15 residues. Germline V gene data show CDR1 as MNHEY and CDR2 as SVGAGI. CDR3 in amino acids: CASSSQQGTNYGYTF. The CDR3 nucleotides read TGTGCCAGCAGTTCCCAACAGGGCACGAACTATGGCTACACCTTC.

In DNA, the CDR3 is TGTGCCAGCAGTTTAGTATACGAGCAGTACTTC. The encoded protein is CASSLVYEQYF. The rearrangement links TRBV27 to TRBJ2-7, with D hard to call. The ends were cut back, 2 bases at V and 4 bases at J, with 3 bases in the middle. Germline-derived CDR1 and CDR2 are MNHEY and SMNVEV (reference sequence). This CDR3 comprises 11 residues.

This clone was seen more than once but under ten times. The chain employs TRBV4-2 and TRBJ1-6, with D maybe TRBD1 (5 bases). Germline CDR1 reads LGHNA; CDR2 reads YNFKEQ. V lost 0 bases and J 7 bases, leaving 7 bases between the germline ends. The CDR3 sequence is 14 residues long. The CDR3: CASSQEQENSPLHF. The CDR3 bases are TGTGCCAGCAGCCAAGAACAGGAGAATTCACCCCTCCACTTT.

The chain employs TRBV6-6 and TRBJ2-5; D perhaps matches TRBD1 (5 bases). The CDR3 runs to 13 residues. Germline loops: CDR1 MNHNY, CDR2 SVGAGI (reference sequence). Trimming shortened V by 6 bases and J by 9 bases, and 17 bases separated the two germline ends. This CDR3 reads CASRRTSLDSQYF. The DNA of the CDR3 is TGTGCCAGCAGACGGACATCCTTAGATTCCCAGTACTTC.